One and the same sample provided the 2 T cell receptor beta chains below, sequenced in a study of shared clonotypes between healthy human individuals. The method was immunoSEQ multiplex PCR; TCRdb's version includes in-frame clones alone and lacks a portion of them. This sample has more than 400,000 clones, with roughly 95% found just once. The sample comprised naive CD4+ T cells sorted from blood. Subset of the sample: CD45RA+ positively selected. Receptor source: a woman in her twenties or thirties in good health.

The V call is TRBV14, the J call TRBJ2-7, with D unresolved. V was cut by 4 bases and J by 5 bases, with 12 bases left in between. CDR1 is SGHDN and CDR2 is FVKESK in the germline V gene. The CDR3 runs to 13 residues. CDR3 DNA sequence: TGTGCCAGCAGCCCCTCTCTCGTAAACGAGCAGTACTTC. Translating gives CASSPSLVNEQYF.

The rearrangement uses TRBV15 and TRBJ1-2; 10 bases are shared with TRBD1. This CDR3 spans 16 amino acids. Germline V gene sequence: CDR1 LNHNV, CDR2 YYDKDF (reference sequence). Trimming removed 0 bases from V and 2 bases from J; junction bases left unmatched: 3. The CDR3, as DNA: TGTGCCACCAGCAGAGAAAAGACAGGGGGCAACTATGGCTACACCTTC. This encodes CATSREKTGGNYGYTF.